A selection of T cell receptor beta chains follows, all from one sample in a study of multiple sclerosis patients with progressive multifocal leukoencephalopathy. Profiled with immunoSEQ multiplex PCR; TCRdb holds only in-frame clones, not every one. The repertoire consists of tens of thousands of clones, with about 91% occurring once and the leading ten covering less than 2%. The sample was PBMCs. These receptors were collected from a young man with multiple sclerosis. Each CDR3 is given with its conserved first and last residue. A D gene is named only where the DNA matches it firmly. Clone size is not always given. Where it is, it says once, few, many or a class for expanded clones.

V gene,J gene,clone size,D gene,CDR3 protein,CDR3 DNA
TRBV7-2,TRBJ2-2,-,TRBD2,CASSRAAIAGGTGELFF,TGTGCCAGCAGCCGGGCCGCTATAGCGGGAGGGACCGGGGAGCTGTTTTTT
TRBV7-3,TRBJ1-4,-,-,CASSPTGRRDEKLFF,TGTGCCAGCAGCCCAACTGGCCGGAGGGATGAAAAACTGTTTTTT
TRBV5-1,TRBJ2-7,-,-,CASSLDTESYEQYF,TGCGCCAGCAGCTTGGATACAGAATCCTACGAGCAGTACTTC
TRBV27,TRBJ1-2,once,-,CASSSGHYGYTF,TGTGCCAGCAGTTCCGGGCACTATGGCTACACCTTC
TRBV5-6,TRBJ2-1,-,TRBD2,CASTPEREWTYNEQFF,TGTGCCAGCACCCCTGAGCGGGAATGGACCTACAATGAGCAGTTCTTC
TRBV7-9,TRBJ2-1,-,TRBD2,CASSSTSGPYNEQFF,TGTGCCAGCAGCTCGACTAGCGGACCGTACAATGAGCAGTTCTTC
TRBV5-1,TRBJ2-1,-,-,CASSLARPSDEQFF,TGCGCCAGCAGCTTGGCCCGACCAAGTGATGAGCAGTTCTTC
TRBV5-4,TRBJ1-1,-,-,CAAWPSNLVAEAFF,TGTGCCGCATGGCCATCCAACCTGGTGGCTGAAGCTTTCTTT
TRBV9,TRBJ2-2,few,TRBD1,CASSLGTGGQAGELFF,TGTGCCAGCAGCCTCGGGACAGGGGGACAGGCCGGGGAGCTGTTTTTT
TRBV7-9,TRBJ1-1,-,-,CASSPRGMGDTEAFF,TGTGCCAGCAGCCCGAGGGGGATGGGGGACACTGAAGCTTTCTTT
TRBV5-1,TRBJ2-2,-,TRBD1,CASSLGQGSTGELFF,TGCGCCAGCAGCTTGGGACAGGGTAGCACCGGGGAGCTGTTTTTT
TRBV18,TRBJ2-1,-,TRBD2,CASTLNGRDNEQFF,TGTGCCAGCACCCTTAACGGGAGGGACAATGAGCAGTTCTTC
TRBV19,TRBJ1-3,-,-,CASSREPPPSGNTIYF,TGTGCCAGTAGTAGGGAACCTCCTCCCTCTGGAAACACCATATATTTT
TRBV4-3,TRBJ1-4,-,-,CASSQLTVEKLFF,TGCGCCAGCAGCCAACTGACTGTAGAAAAACTGTTTTTT
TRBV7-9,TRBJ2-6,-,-,CASSPRDPRANVLTF,TGTGCCAGCAGCCCCCGGGACCCAAGGGCCAACGTCCTGACTTTC
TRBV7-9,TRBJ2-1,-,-,CASSAAGMEQFF,TGTGCCAGCAGCGCCGCCGGCATGGAGCAGTTCTTC
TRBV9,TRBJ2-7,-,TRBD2,CASSVGGGSNYEQYF,TGTGCCAGCAGCGTAGGGGGCGGGAGCAACTACGAGCAGTACTTC
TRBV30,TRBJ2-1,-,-,CAWTNYNEQFF,TGTGCCTGGACCAATTACAATGAGCAGTTCTTC
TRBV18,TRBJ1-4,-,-,CASSPPSPDRKSTNEKLFF,TGTGCCAGCTCACCACCGAGCCCGGACAGAAAGTCAACTAATGAAAAACTGTTTTTT
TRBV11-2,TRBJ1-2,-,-,CASSPLRGRDGYTF,TGTGCCAGCAGCCCCCTTAGGGGGAGGGATGGCTACACCTTC
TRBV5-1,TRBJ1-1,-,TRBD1,CASRRGPSLDTEAFF,TGCGCCAGCAGGAGGGGGCCAAGTCTGGACACTGAAGCTTTCTTT
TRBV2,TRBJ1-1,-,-,CASRPQGNTEAFF,TGTGCCAGCAGACCTCAGGGGAACACTGAAGCTTTCTTT
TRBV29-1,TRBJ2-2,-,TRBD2,CSVAPSGNTGELFF,TGCAGCGTTGCCCCTAGCGGAAACACCGGGGAGCTGTTTTTT
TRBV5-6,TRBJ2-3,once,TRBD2,CASSAGNLAGGADTQYF,TGTGCCAGCAGCGCCGGTAACCTAGCGGGCGGGGCAGATACGCAGTATTTT
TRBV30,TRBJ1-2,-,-,CARSAGAGGYTF,TGTGCCCGGAGCGCGGGGGCGGGTGGCTACACCTTC
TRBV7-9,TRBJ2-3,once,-,CASSLGGAGTDTQYF,TGTGCCAGCAGCTTAGGCGGGGCAGGCACAGATACGCAGTATTTT
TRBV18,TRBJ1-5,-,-,CASSPGTQGWQPQHF,TGTGCCAGCTCACCGGGGACGCAGGGTTGGCAGCCCCAGCATTTT
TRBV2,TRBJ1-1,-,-,CASSRGGYTEAFF,TGTGCCAGCAGTCGAGGGGGGTACACTGAAGCTTTCTTT
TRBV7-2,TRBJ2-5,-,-,CASNRDSGGPTETQYF,TGTGCCAGCAACCGGGACTCAGGAGGCCCAACGGAGACCCAGTACTTC
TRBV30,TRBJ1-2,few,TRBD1,CAWGRDRPHGYTF,TGTGCCTGGGGAAGGGACAGGCCCCATGGCTACACCTTC
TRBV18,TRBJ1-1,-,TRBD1,CASSPGTGETEAFF,TGTGCCAGCTCACCCGGGACAGGGGAGACTGAAGCTTTCTTT
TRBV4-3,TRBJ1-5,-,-,CASSPYPGSNQPQHF,TGCGCCAGCAGCCCGTATCCTGGTAGCAATCAGCCCCAGCATTTT
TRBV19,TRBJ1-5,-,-,CASSIDRRRTQHF,TGTGCCAGTAGTATAGATCGACGGCGGACCCAGCATTTT
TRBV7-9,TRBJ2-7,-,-,CASSSRTPGSYEQYF,TGTGCCAGCTCCTCCAGGACACCTGGTTCCTACGAGCAGTACTTC
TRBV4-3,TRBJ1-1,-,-,CASSQEGGRTEAFF,TGCGCCAGCAGCCAAGAAGGAGGACGCACTGAAGCTTTCTTT
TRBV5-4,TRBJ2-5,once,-,CASSEGTELGETQYF,TGTGCCAGCAGCGAGGGGACGGAACTCGGAGAGACCCAGTACTTC
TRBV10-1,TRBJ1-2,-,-,CASSESRSPGTKNGYTF,TGCGCCAGCAGTGAGTCTAGAAGTCCCGGGACAAAGAATGGCTACACCTTC
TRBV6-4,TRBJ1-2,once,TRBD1,CASSVRPGQSMGYTF,TGTGCCAGCAGTGTTCGGCCGGGACAGTCTATGGGGTACACCTTC
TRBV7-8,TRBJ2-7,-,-,CASSHPTREQYF,TGTGCCAGCAGTCACCCTACTCGGGAGCAGTACTTC